This passage covers 24 T cell receptor beta chains from one sample sequenced in a study of cytomegalovirus exposure and HLA in healthy donors (dated by TCRdb to about 2017). Library preparation used the immunoSEQ multiplex PCR assay. The multiplex PCR relied on a mix of 60 forward primers for TCR Vbeta segments and 13 reverse primers for TCR Jbeta segments. Drawn from immuneACCESS, this table holds only the in-frame rearrangements with V and J called that TCRdb kept. Clones are partly lost; checked studies trace under half to an unresolved V gene and leave the rest unexplained. The sample table contains about 190,000 clones; only one count was recorded for 70% to 75% of them. The ten largest clones capture 2.5% to 3.5% of the sample. Sequenced: PBMCs. These receptors were taken from a young woman in good health and CMV-seropositive.

The chain combines TRBV2 with TRBJ2-3, with 8 nucleotides matching TRBD1. The germline gives CDR1 SNHLY, CDR2 FYNNEI. Trimming cost V 7 bases and J 2 bases; bases outside gene matches: 11. The length of the CDR3 is 16 residues. CDR3 in DNA: TGTGCCAGCACCGTACTCTGGACAGGGACCACAGATACGCAGTATTTT. Its translation is CASTVLWTGTTDTQYF. The full variable domain, completed using reference TRBV2 and TRBJ2-3, is EPEVTQTPSHQVTQMGQEVILRCVPISNHLYFYWYRQILGQKVEFLVSFYNNEISEKSEIFDDQFSVERPDGSNFTLKIRSTKLEDSAMYFCASTVLWTGTTDTQYFGPGTRLTVL.

The V call is TRBV19, the J call TRBJ2-6; weak D call: TRBD2 (6 bases). V was shortened by 3 bases and J by 2 bases, with 8 bases between the two germline ends. The CDR3 contains 15 residues. The germline gives CDR1 LNHDA, CDR2 SQIVND (reference sequence). CDR3 nucleotide sequence: TGTGCCAGTAGTATTAGGGAGGCTGGGGCCAACGTCCTGACTTTC. This encodes CASSIREAGANVLTF.

V is TRBV5-1 and J is TRBJ2-3; 8 bases agree with TRBD2. From germline, CDR1 is SGHRS and CDR2 YFSETQ. This CDR3 has 15 residues. V shed 7 bases and J 2 bases; nucleotides not matched to a gene: 9. The CDR3 sequence is CASRGTSGATDTQYF. The DNA of the CDR3 is TGCGCCAGCCGGGGCACTAGCGGAGCCACAGATACGCAGTATTTT.

The V gene is TRBV6-1, the J gene TRBJ1-2; 8 bases are a match to TRBD1. Per germline, CDR1 MNHNS and CDR2 SASEGT. V gave up 6 bases and J gave up 7 bases; unmatched junction bases: 4. This CDR3 is built from 12 residues. The CDR3 region has the DNA TGTGCCAGCAGGTCAGGGGGCCTTGGCTACACCTTC. Protein sequence: CASRSGGLGYTF.

This chain connects TRBV29-1 to TRBJ2-7; D may be TRBD2 (7 bases). CDR3 length: 12 residues. V was pared by 6 bases and J by 4 bases, with 13 bases between. From germline, CDR1 is SQVTM and CDR2 ANQGSEA. CDR3 sequence (DNA): TGCAGCGTCGAGGGAGGGGGATACGAGCAGTACTTC. Amino acids: CSVEGGGYEQYF.

The V call is TRBV2, the J call TRBJ2-7; 10 bases map to TRBD1. The CDR3 has 14 amino acids. V lost 8 bases to trimming and J lost 1 base; unmatched junction nucleotides: 5. Germline lookup yields CDR1 SNHLY and CDR2 FYNNEI. In nucleotides, the CDR3 is TGTGCCAGCGGCGGGACAGGGGCATCCTACGAGCAGTACTTC. Amino acid sequence: CASGGTGASYEQYF.

The gene calls are TRBV11-2 and TRBJ2-3; D unresolved. The V and J ends lost 5 bases and 4 bases respectively, with 13 bases between them. This CDR3 has 14 residues. The germline V gene encodes CDR1 SGHAT and CDR2 FQNNGV. CDR3 residues: CASSSRPGADTQYF. In nucleotides, the CDR3 is TGTGCCAGCAGCAGCCGACCTGGAGCAGATACGCAGTATTTT.

This sequence joins TRBV5-1 and TRBJ2-1; 16 nucleotides align to TRBD2. V shed 4 bases, J shed 12 bases, and the junction held 4 bases outside the gene matches. This CDR3 has 14 residues. Germline lookup yields CDR1 SGHRS and CDR2 YFSETQ. The CDR3 reads CASSAGTSGRGQFF. In DNA, the CDR3 is TGCGCCAGCAGCGCCGGGACTAGCGGGAGGGGGCAGTTCTTC.

This clone was found a few times. The rearrangement links TRBV10-1 to TRBJ1-4, with D possibly matching TRBD1 (5 bases). CDR3 length equals 13 residues. V lost 8 bases to trimming and J lost 7 bases, with 14 bases between them. Germline CDR1 is WNHNN and CDR2 is SYGVQD (reference sequence). DNA for the CDR3: TGCGCCAGCCTCAGGGTAGGTGGTGAAAAACTGTTTTTT. Protein sequence: CASLRVGGEKLFF.

The rearrangement joins TRBV7-2 to TRBJ2-3, with 11 bases matching TRBD2. The CDR3 has 16 residues. From germline, CDR1 is SGHTA and CDR2 FQGNSA. V shed 1 base, J shed 6 bases, and the junction held 6 bases outside the gene matches. CDR3 in amino acids: CASSLDLAGGTDTQYF. For the CDR3, the DNA is TGTGCCAGCAGCTTAGACCTAGCGGGAGGTACGGATACGCAGTATTTT. The variable domain in full, with the rest retrieved from reference TRBV7-2 and TRBJ2-3, is GAGVSQSPSNKVTEKGKDVELRCDPISGHTALYWYRQSLGQGLEFLIYFQGNSAPDKSGLPSDRFSAERTGGSVSTLTIQRTQQEDSAVYLCASSLDLAGGTDTQYFGPGTRLTVL.

The chain employs TRBV6-5 and TRBJ1-2; possibly TRBD1 for D (5 bases). This CDR3 contains 14 residues. Deletions cut 4 bases from V and 6 bases from J, with 15 bases between. Germline lookup yields CDR1 MNHEY and CDR2 SVGAGI. The CDR3 DNA follows: TGTGCCAGCAGTTCGCCGAGGCAGGGAAATGGCTACACCTTC. Amino acids: CASSSPRQGNGYTF.

The chain employs TRBV13 and TRBJ1-1, with D tentatively TRBD1 (6 bases). The V gene's germline CDR1 is PRHDT and CDR2 FYEKMQ (reference sequence). Trimming removed 6 bases at V and 1 base at J, with 18 bases between. This CDR3 contains 16 residues. This chain's CDR3 is CASSPNSGEPNTEAFF. For the CDR3, the DNA is TGTGCCAGCAGTCCGAACTCAGGGGAACCGAACACTGAAGCTTTCTTT.

The V and J genes are TRBV4-2 and TRBJ2-1, with 10 bases fitting TRBD2. Trimming took 3 bases from V and 10 from J; bases not matched to a gene: 9. CDR1 is LGHNA, CDR2 YNFKEQ, per germline. This CDR3 is 15 amino acids long. CDR3 sequence (DNA): TGTGCCAGCAGCCAGATAGAGCGGGAGGGGGTGGAGCAGTTCTTC. Encoded protein: CASSQIEREGVEQFF.

The J gene is TRBJ2-1, the V gene TRBV6-4; 11 nucleotides line up with TRBD1. The CDR3 totals 23 residues. Germline trimming cut 2 bases from V and 4 bases from J; bases unmatched to any gene: 25. Per germline, CDR1 MRHNA and CDR2 SNTAGT. The CDR3 region is CASSDIRDRGYWTSARNYNEQFF. CDR3 nucleotides: TGTGCCAGCAGTGACATCCGGGACAGGGGGTACTGGACTAGCGCCCGGAATTACAATGAGCAGTTCTTC.

The rearrangement uses TRBV23-1 and TRBJ1-5; TRBD1 agrees at 8 bases. TRBV23-1 is an ORF, with its function uncertain. The CDR3 is 16 residues long. Trimming cost V 4 bases and J 5 bases; bases outside gene matches: 10. The CDR3 DNA sequence: TGCGCCAGCAGTCCCCGGCAACGGGACAGGCATCAGCCCCAGCATTTT. Translating gives CASSPRQRDRHQPQHF.

This chain joins TRBV7-9 and TRBJ2-7, with TRBD1 matching 7 bases. The ends lost 5 bases at V and 0 bases at J; junction bases unmatched: 13. This CDR3 is built from 17 residues. Germline-derived CDR1 and CDR2 are SEHNR and FQNEAQ (reference sequence). The chain's CDR3 is CASSPRAPGQSSYEQYF. As DNA, the CDR3 is TGTGCCAGCAGCCCCCGAGCCCCGGGACAGAGCTCCTACGAGCAGTACTTC.

This clone was found many times. The chain carries TRBV2 and TRBJ2-3; D gene uncertain. This CDR3 comprises 13 residues. Germline CDR1 reads SNHLY; CDR2 reads FYNNEI. V was cut by 7 bases and J by 1 base, with 9 bases left in between. The CDR3 nucleotides are TGTGCCAGCAACCCGGTCGGCACAGATACGCAGTATTTT. It translates to CASNPVGTDTQYF.

The rearrangement links TRBV6-6 to TRBJ2-7; TRBD1 is a possible D gene (5 bases). CDR1 and CDR2 (germline): MNHNY, SVGAGI (reference sequence). V lost 0 bases and J 2 bases, leaving 11 bases between the germline ends. The CDR3 runs to 15 residues. CDR3 loop: CASSYSDRQPYEQYF. The CDR3 bases are TGTGCCAGCAGTTACTCAGACAGACAACCCTACGAGCAGTACTTC.

V usage is TRBV7-6 and J usage is TRBJ2-7; the D is unclear. Germline V lookup: CDR1 SGHVS, CDR2 FNYEAQ. V was trimmed by 4 bases and J by 2 bases, leaving 3 bases between them. The CDR3 has 11 residues. The CDR3 nucleotides read TGTGCCAGCAGCTCTACCTACGAGCAGTACTTC. Translation gives CASSSTYEQYF.

This chain connects TRBV19 to TRBJ2-5; the match to TRBD1 covers 11 bases. TRBJ2-7 explains the end of the DNA better; the J call may be wrong. Germline CDR1 LNHDA, CDR2 SQIVND (reference sequence). This CDR3 is built from 15 residues. This chain's CDR3 is CASGAGTGGNYEQYF. CDR3 in DNA: TGTGCCAGCGGTGCCGGGACAGGGGGTAACTACGAGCAGTACTTC.

This chain joins TRBV5-6 and TRBJ1-1, with 7 bases fitting TRBD1. V was pared by 6 bases and J by 6 bases, with 11 bases of the junction left unmatched. The CDR3 covers 14 residues. CDR1 is SGHDT and CDR2 is YYEEEE in the germline V gene. The DNA of the CDR3 is TGTGCCAGCACCGTCGGGCAGGGGGACGCTGAAGCTTTCTTT. Encoded protein: CASTVGQGDAEAFF.

The chain combines TRBV25-1 with TRBJ2-5, with D unresolved. The assigned J gene may be wrong: the sequence end matches TRBJ2-7 better. In germline, CDR1 is MGHDK, CDR2 SYGVNS. This CDR3 has 14 amino acids. The CDR3 DNA reads as TGTGCCAGCAGTGCCCACCAGAGAGACTACGAGCAGTACTTC. It codes for CASSAHQRDYEQYF.

This clone came up a few times. The chain carries TRBV4-1 and TRBJ1-1, with D perhaps matching TRBD1 (6 bases). The CDR3 length is 15 residues. Trimming shortened V by 0 bases and J by 5 bases, and 13 bases separated the two germline ends. Germline CDR1 and CDR2: MGHRA and YSYEKL. CDR3 bases: TGCGCCAGCAGCCAAGAGAGGGGGAAGTGGACTGAAGCTTTCTTT. It translates to CASSQERGKWTEAFF.

The rearrangement uses TRBV28 and TRBJ2-2; 12 bases are a match to TRBD2. The CDR3 is 17 amino acids. Germline loops: CDR1 MDHEN, CDR2 SYDVKM. V lost 3 bases and J lost 3; bases outside the gene matches: 5. The CDR3 sequence is CASSFPRLAGDTGELFF. The CDR3, as DNA: TGTGCCAGCAGTTTCCCGAGACTAGCGGGAGACACCGGGGAGCTGTTTTTT.